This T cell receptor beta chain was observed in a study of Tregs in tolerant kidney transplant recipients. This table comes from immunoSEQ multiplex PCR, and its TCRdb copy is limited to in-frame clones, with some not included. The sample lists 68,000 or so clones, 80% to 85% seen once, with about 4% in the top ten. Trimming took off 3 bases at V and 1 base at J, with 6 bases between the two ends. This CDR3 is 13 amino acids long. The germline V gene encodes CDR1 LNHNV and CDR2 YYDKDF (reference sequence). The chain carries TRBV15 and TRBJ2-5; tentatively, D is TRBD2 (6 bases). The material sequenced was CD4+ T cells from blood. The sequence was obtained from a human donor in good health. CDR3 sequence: CATSRTSQETQYF. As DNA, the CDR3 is TGTGCCACCAGCAGGACTAGCCAAGAGACCCAGTACTTC.